This TCR beta chain was retrieved from a study of shared clonotypes between healthy human individuals. Study-wide results and caveats: Non-shared clonotypes had lower generation probabilities than those shared by all four donors. Donors were few, which limited the genetic and exposure-history diversity represented.

About this clone: The antigen is unknown.

Germline CDR1 is MNHEY and CDR2 is SMNVEV (reference sequence). CDR3 size: 14 residues. V lost 4 bases, J lost 0 bases, and 1 base stayed unmatched. CD45RO-negative CD8 cells positively selected for CCR7 made up the naive population, which excluded terminally differentiated effector memory CD45RA+ cells. The study drew all its donors from Caucasian adults living in Nashville, Tennessee. The DNA input per sorted-subset replicate PCR was roughly 0.2 ug, corresponding to 30,000 or so T cell genomes. Measured with immunoSEQ multiplex PCR; TCRdb has only the in-frame clones, and not every one. This table has 2 million or so clones, roughly 95% appearing once.

Sequencing input: naive CD8+ T cells sorted from blood. This receptor was taken from a young man in good health. The chain links TRBV27 to TRBJ2-5; 8 bases match TRBD1. In DNA form, the CDR3 reads TGTGCCAGCAGTTGGACAGGGAACCAAGAGACCCAGTACTTC. It translates to CASSWTGNQETQYF.